These 24 T cell receptor beta chains came from one sample sequenced in a study of cytomegalovirus exposure and HLA in healthy donors. Amplification used 60 Vbeta primers and 13 Jbeta primers. Profiling relied on immunoSEQ multiplex PCR, and the TCRdb table lists in-frame clones only, not all of them. The sample lists about 180,000 clones; approximately 79% were seen once. Material for sequencing was PBMCs. The receptors shown here come from a woman aged 40 to 50 in good health and CMV-seronegative.

V and J are TRBV19 and TRBJ1-1; possible D gene TRBD1, 6 bases. The V gene's germline CDR1 is LNHDA and CDR2 SQIVND (reference sequence). This CDR3 region has 14 residues. V was pared by 8 bases and J by 4 bases, with 17 bases between. CDR3 in amino acids: CASLKSAGATEAFF. In nucleotides, the CDR3 is TGTGCCAGTCTAAAATCCGCGGGGGCCACTGAAGCTTTCTTT.

J is TRBJ2-1 and V is TRBV27, with D unclear. Germline loops: CDR1 MNHEY, CDR2 SMNVEV (reference sequence). The CDR3 extends over 12 amino acids. V dropped 2 bases and J dropped 8 bases, with 7 bases sitting between them. The CDR3 region has the DNA TGTGCCAGCAGTTTACCCCCTCATGAGCAGTTCTTC. It is translated as CASSLPPHEQFF.

The chain combines TRBV4-2 with TRBJ2-7; D is unclear. CDR3 length equals 14 residues. V was pared by 1 base and J by 2 bases, with 9 bases between. CDR1 and CDR2 from the germline V gene are LGHNA and YNFKEQ. The CDR3 coding sequence is TGTGCCAGCAGCCAAGCAACAGTCCCCTACGAGCAGTACTTC. Its translation is CASSQATVPYEQYF.

The genes are TRBV20-1 and TRBJ2-1; perhaps TRBD2 as D (7 bases). The CDR3 is made up of 11 amino acids. Germline-derived CDR1 and CDR2 are DFQATT and SNEGSKA (reference sequence). V was trimmed by 5 bases and J by 13 bases, leaving 15 bases between them. For the CDR3, the DNA is TGCAGTGCTCTAGGGGGGGGACCACAGTTCTTC. Its translation: CSALGGGPQFF.

This clone was found once. The genes are TRBV27 and TRBJ1-6; D may be TRBD1 (6 bases). Germline V gene sequence: CDR1 MNHEY, CDR2 SMNVEV (reference sequence). V was clipped by 5 bases and J by 7 bases, with 18 bases between them. CDR3 length: 16 amino acids. As DNA, the CDR3 is TGTGCCAGCAGTAGGCTTTTGGGACAAACGAATTCACCCCTCCACTTT. This gives the protein CASSRLLGQTNSPLHF.

The genes are TRBV5-6 and TRBJ1-6; TRBD1 might be the D (6 bases). The CDR3 is made up of 14 amino acids. V lost 9 bases to trimming and J lost 5 bases, with 15 bases between them. Germline assignment: CDR1 SGHDT and CDR2 YYEEEE. The CDR3 reads CAIDRRRDNSPLHF. CDR3 nucleotides: TGTGCCATTGACAGGAGGAGAGATAATTCACCCCTCCACTTT.

The chain combines TRBV7-9 with TRBJ1-2, with D perhaps TRBD1 (6 bases). CDR3 size: 12 residues. The ends were cut back, 3 bases at V and 8 bases at J, with 10 bases in the middle. Germline CDR1 reads SEHNR; CDR2 reads FQNEAQ (reference sequence). The CDR3 DNA is TGTGCCAGCAGCTTCAGGGGAGGGGGCTACACCTTC. It yields the protein CASSFRGGGYTF.

This clone was detected once. The junction differs from germline at one of its ends, possibly a read error. The chain carries TRBV7-9 and TRBJ2-7; the D is unclear. CDR3 length: 13 amino acids. Looked up from germline, CDR1 is SEHNR and CDR2 is FQNEAQ (reference sequence). In nucleotides, the CDR3 is TGTTCCAGCAGCAATCCGCTAGGCTACGAGCAGTACTTC. It is translated as CSSSNPLGYEQYF.

The genes are TRBV6-6 and TRBJ2-1; TRBD1 agrees at 9 bases. The germline V gene has CDR1 MNHNY and CDR2 SVGAGI (reference sequence). The V segment lost 5 bases and the J segment 4 bases; nucleotides outside the gene matches: 9. This CDR3 contains 16 residues. The CDR3 DNA reads as TGTGCCAGCAGTCCTTTCCCGGGACAGGGATACAATGAGCAGTTCTTC. It encodes CASSPFPGQGYNEQFF.

This rearrangement joins TRBV5-4 to TRBJ2-3; TRBD1 aligns across 8 bases. CDR3 length equals 16 residues. CDR1 is SGHNT, CDR2 YYREEE, per germline (reference sequence). The trim removed 2 bases at V and 0 bases at J, leaving 5 bases unmatched. Written as DNA, the CDR3 is TGTGCCAGCAGCTTTCGGGACAGGAGTAGCACAGATACGCAGTATTTT. Amino acid sequence: CASSFRDRSSTDTQYF.

The rearrangement uses TRBV6-5 and TRBJ2-5, with 7 bases aligning to TRBD1. This CDR3 has 15 amino acids. Germline V lookup: CDR1 MNHEY, CDR2 SVGAGI. J was trimmed by 4 bases and V by 6 bases; bases with no gene match: 11. For the CDR3, the DNA is TGTGCCAGCAGCCCCAGCCCGGGGACAGCAGAGACCCAGTACTTC. Encoded protein: CASSPSPGTAETQYF.

The rearrangement joins TRBV27 to TRBJ1-6; D remains ambiguous. V gave up 5 bases and J gave up 10 bases, with 9 bases separating them. The CDR3 spans 12 residues. Germline CDR1 reads MNHEY; CDR2 reads SMNVEV (reference sequence). CDR3 bases: TGTGCCAGCAGTCCATATCGGTCACCCCTCCACTTT. Translating it yields CASSPYRSPLHF.

This clone has more than one count but fewer than ten. The CDR3 protein is CASSRDRGAEAFF. The CDR3 coding sequence is TGTGCCAGCAGTCGGGACAGGGGAGCTGAAGCTTTCTTT. This sequence joins TRBV6-1 and TRBJ1-1, with 10 positions matching TRBD1. J lost 6 bases, V lost 5 bases, and 3 bases had no gene match. The germline V gene has CDR1 MNHNS and CDR2 SASEGT. This CDR3 region has 13 residues.

This clone was detected only a few times. The chain links TRBV6-1 to TRBJ1-5; 10 bases are a match to TRBD1. CDR1 and CDR2 from the germline V gene are MNHNS and SASEGT. The length of the CDR3 is 15 residues. Trimming at V came to 5 bases and at J to 4 bases, leaving 5 bases not matched to a gene. CDR3 region: CASSLWTGGNQPQHF. The CDR3 DNA reads as TGTGCCAGCAGTCTTTGGACAGGGGGGAATCAGCCCCAGCATTTT.

This clone is a singleton in its sample. The chain carries TRBV7-3 and TRBJ2-1, with 7 bases identical to TRBD1. V lost 1 base to trimming and J lost 0 bases; unmatched junction nucleotides: 12. The CDR3 sequence is 19 residues long. The germline gives CDR1 SGHTA, CDR2 FQGTGA. The CDR3 protein is CASSLIVLGQQDSYNEQFF. CDR3 DNA: TGTGCCAGCAGCTTAATAGTGTTGGGACAGCAGGACTCCTACAATGAGCAGTTCTTC. The full variable domain, with the rest looked up from reference TRBV7-3 and TRBJ2-1, is GAGVSQTPSNKVTEKGKYVELRCDPISGHTALYWYRQSLGQGPEFLIYFQGTGAADDSGLPNDRFFAVRPEGSVSTLKIQRTERGDSAVYLCASSLIVLGQQDSYNEQFFGPGTRLTVL.

This chain links TRBV28 with TRBJ2-5; D remains ambiguous. Trimming cost V 1 base and J 5 bases, with 11 bases left between them. The CDR3 sequence is 14 residues long. Germline V gene lookup returns CDR1 MDHEN and CDR2 SYDVKM. DNA for the CDR3: TGTGCCAGCAGTTTATCTTTGCTCGGGGAGACCCAGTACTTC. Amino acid sequence: CASSLSLLGETQYF.

The chain uses TRBV6-5 and TRBJ2-5; D may be TRBD2 (5 bases). Germline V CDR1 and CDR2: MNHEY, SVGAGI. This CDR3 is 15 amino acids long. V lost 10 bases and J lost 3, with 21 bases in between. As DNA, the CDR3 is TGTGCCACCAATAGCGAGCCCCGAAACGAAGAGACCCAGTACTTC. It specifies CATNSEPRNEETQYF.

The chain recombines TRBV28 with TRBJ2-1; 10 bases match TRBD1. With V trimmed by 2 bases and J by 6 bases, 10 bases remained unmatched. Germline V gene data show CDR1 as MDHEN and CDR2 as SYDVKM. The CDR3 runs to 17 residues. The CDR3 sequence is CASSLATGGIGRNEQFF. The DNA for the CDR3 is TGTGCCAGCAGTTTAGCGACAGGGGGCATCGGCCGCAATGAGCAGTTCTTC.

The chain employs TRBV9 and TRBJ2-4, with 14 bases fitting TRBD2. CDR3 size: 19 residues. Germline CDR1 is SGDLS and CDR2 is YYNGEE. With V trimmed by 4 bases and J by 0 bases, 9 bases remained unmatched. CDR3 in amino acids: CASSPGLAGEGGAKNIQYF. DNA for the CDR3: TGTGCCAGCAGCCCGGGACTAGCGGGAGAAGGTGGAGCCAAAAACATTCAGTACTTC.

This chain links TRBV5-1 with TRBJ1-2; TRBD1 agrees at 7 bases. Germline CDR1 is SGHRS and CDR2 is YFSETQ. V lost 4 bases, J lost 6 bases, and 6 bases stayed unmatched. The CDR3 is made up of 13 amino acids. The CDR3 bases are TGCGCCAGCAGCCCGACAGGGAGAGATGGCTACACCTTC. Amino acids: CASSPTGRDGYTF.

CDR3 in DNA: TGTGCCAGCAGCTTTCAACAGGGGGAGGTTAATGAAAAACTGTTTTTT. Encoded protein: CASSFQQGEVNEKLFF. The genes are TRBV11-2 and TRBJ1-4; the match to TRBD1 covers 8 bases. The germline V gene has CDR1 SGHAT and CDR2 FQNNGV. The CDR3 totals 16 residues. V trimming: 3 bases; J trimming: 4 bases; junction bases outside the gene matches: 7.

The rearrangement uses TRBV29-1 and TRBJ2-7, with 8 nucleotides matching TRBD1. The CDR3 has 12 residues. Germline CDR1 and CDR2: SQVTM and ANQGSEA. The V gene end was trimmed by 4 bases and the J gene end by 5 bases; junction bases not matched to a gene: 4. CDR3: CSVGTGYDEQYF. CDR3 DNA: TGCAGCGTTGGGACAGGGTACGACGAGCAGTACTTC.

This chain joins TRBV29-1 and TRBJ1-1, with a tentative D call TRBD1 (6 bases). CDR1 SQVTM and CDR2 ANQGSEA come from the germline V gene. Between the trimmed V and J ends, which lost 7 bases and 2 bases, there was a span of 20 bases. There are 15 residues in the CDR3. In nucleotides, the CDR3 is TGCAGCGGTACCGGACAGTTCATGACTAACACTGAAGCTTTCTTT. Translation: CSGTGQFMTNTEAFF. Full variable domain (outside the CDR3, taken from reference TRBV29-1 and TRBJ1-1): SAVISQKPSRDICQRGTSLTIQCQVDSQVTMMFWYRQQPGQSLTLIATANQGSEATYESGFVIDKFPISRPNLTFSTLTVSNMSPEDSSIYLCSGTGQFMTNTEAFFGQGTRLTVV.

This clone has only a few counts. The chain combines TRBV18 with TRBJ1-1; perhaps TRBD1 as D (5 bases). Germline CDR1 reads KGHSH; CDR2 reads LQKENI. V shed 1 base and J shed 2 bases, with 14 bases lying between them. This CDR3 is 16 amino acids long. CDR3 residues: CASSPRGGTGNTEAFF. DNA for the CDR3: TGTGCCAGCTCACCACGAGGAGGGACGGGAAACACTGAAGCTTTCTTT. Full variable domain (rest looked up from reference TRBV18 and TRBJ1-1): NAGVMQNPRHLVRRRGQEARLRCSPMKGHSHVYWYRQLPEEGLKFMVYLQKENIIDESGMPKERFSAEFPKEGPSILRIQQVVRGDSAAYFCASSPRGGTGNTEAFFGQGTRLTVV.